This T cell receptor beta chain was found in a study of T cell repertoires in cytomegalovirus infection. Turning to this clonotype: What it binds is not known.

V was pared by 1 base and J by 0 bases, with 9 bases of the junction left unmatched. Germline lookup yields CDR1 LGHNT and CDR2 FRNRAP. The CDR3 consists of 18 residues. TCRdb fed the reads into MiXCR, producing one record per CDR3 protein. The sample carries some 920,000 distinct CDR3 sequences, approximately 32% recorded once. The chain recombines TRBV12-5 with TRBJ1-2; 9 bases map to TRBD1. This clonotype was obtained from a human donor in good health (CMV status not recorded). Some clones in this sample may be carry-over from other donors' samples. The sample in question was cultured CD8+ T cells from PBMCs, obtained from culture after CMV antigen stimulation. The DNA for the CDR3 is TGTGCTAGTGGTTTGGACACCGGGACAGGGACCCCTAACTATGGCTACACCTTC. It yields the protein CASGLDTGTGTPNYGYTF.